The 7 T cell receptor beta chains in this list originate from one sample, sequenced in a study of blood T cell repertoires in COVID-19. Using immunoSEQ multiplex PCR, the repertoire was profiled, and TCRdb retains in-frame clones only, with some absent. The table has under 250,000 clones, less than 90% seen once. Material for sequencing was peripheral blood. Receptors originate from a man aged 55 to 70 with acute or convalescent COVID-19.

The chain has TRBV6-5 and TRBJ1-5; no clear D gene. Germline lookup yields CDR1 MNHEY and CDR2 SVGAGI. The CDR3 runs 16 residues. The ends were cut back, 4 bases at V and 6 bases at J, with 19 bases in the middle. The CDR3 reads CASSSLARPSPQPQHF. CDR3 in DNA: TGTGCCAGCAGTTCTTTGGCCAGGCCCTCTCCTCAGCCCCAGCATTTT.

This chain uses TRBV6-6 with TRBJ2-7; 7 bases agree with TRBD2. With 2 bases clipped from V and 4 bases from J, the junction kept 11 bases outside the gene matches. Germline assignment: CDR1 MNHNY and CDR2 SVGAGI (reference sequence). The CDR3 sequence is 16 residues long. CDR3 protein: CASSYAQGGTMYEQYF. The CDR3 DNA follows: TGTGCCAGCAGTTACGCCCAGGGAGGGACGATGTACGAGCAGTACTTC.

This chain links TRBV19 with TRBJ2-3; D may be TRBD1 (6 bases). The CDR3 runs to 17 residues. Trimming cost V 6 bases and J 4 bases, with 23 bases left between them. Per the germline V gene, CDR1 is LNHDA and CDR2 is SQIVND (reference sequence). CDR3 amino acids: CASSRKVGTPLADTQYF. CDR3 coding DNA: TGTGCCAGTAGCCGCAAAGTCGGGACACCGCTGGCAGATACGCAGTATTTT.

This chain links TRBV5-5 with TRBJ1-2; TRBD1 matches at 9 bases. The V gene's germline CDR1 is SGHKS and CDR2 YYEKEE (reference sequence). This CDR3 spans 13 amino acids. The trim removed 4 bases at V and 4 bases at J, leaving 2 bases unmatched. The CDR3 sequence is CASSQTGGYGYTF. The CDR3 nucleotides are TGTGCCAGCAGCCAGACAGGGGGCTATGGCTACACCTTC.

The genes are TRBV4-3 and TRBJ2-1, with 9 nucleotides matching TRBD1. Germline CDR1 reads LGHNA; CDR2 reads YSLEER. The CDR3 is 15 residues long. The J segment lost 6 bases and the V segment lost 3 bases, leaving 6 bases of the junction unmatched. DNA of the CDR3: TGCGCCAGCAGCCAGGACAGGGGCGCGGGCAATGAGCAGTTCTTC. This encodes CASSQDRGAGNEQFF.

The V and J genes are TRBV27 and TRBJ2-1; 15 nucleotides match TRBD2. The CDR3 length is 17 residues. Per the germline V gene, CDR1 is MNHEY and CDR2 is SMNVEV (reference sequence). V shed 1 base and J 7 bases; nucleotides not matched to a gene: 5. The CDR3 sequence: CASSLLGTSGRWNEQFF. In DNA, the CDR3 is TGTGCCAGCAGTTTATTGGGGACTAGCGGGAGGTGGAATGAGCAGTTCTTC.

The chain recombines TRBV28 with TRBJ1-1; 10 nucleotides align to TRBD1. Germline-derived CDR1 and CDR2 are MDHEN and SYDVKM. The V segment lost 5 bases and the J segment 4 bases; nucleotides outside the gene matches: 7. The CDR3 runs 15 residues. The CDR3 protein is CASSPMRTGGTEAFF. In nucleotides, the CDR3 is TGTGCCAGCAGTCCGATGCGGACAGGGGGCACTGAAGCTTTCTTT.